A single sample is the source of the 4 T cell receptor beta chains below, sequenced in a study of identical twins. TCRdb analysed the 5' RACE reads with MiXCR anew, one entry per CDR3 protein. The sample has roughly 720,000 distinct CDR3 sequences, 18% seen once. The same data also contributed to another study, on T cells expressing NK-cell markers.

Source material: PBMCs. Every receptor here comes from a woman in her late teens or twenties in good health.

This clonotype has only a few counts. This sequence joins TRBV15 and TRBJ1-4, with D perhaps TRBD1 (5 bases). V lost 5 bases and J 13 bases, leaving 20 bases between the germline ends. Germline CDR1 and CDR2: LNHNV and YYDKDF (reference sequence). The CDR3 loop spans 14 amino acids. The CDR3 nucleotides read TGTGCCACCAGCGGGTATGGGACCAAACCTATACTGTTTTTT. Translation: CATSGYGTKPILFF.

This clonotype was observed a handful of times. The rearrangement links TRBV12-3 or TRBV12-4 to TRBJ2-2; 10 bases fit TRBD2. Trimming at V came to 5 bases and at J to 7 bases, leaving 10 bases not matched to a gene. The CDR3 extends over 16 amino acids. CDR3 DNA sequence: TGTGCCAGCAGTAGCGGGAGGGCCGATAAAATCGGGGAGCTGTTTTTT. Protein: CASSSGRADKIGELFF.

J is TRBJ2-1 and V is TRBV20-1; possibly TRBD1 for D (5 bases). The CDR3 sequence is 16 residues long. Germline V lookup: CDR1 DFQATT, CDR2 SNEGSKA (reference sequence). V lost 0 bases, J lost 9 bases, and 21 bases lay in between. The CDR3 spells CSARDVGRPGTGEQFF. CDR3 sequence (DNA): TGCAGTGCTAGAGATGTGGGGCGTCCCGGCACGGGTGAGCAGTTCTTC.

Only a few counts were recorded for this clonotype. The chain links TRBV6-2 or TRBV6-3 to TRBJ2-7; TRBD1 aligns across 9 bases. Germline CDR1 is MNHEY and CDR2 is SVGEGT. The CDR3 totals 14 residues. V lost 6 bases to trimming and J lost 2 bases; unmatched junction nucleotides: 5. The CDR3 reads CASRGQGKAYEQYF. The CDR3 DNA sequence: TGTGCCAGCAGGGGACAGGGTAAGGCCTACGAGCAGTACTTC.